These 4 T cell receptor beta chains share one sample of origin, sequenced in a study of blood T cell repertoires in COVID-19. Only in-frame clones appear in the TCRdb table, and some are missing; sequencing was by immunoSEQ multiplex PCR. The top ten clones hold 16% of a sample with around 110,000 clones, roughly 78% of them seen once. Specimen: peripheral blood. Receptors were obtained from a man aged 55-75 years with active or convalescent COVID-19.

The sample holds a few counts of this clone. The chain has TRBV7-3 and TRBJ2-2; D perhaps matches TRBD2 (6 bases). Trimming removed 5 bases from V and 6 bases from J, with 16 bases in between. Germline V CDR1 and CDR2: SGHTA, FQGTGA. This CDR3 region has 15 residues. The CDR3 DNA reads TGTGCCAGCAGCCTTCTTCGGGGGACTGCCGGGGAGCTGTTTTTT. This translates into CASSLLRGTAGELFF.

Note on this clone: Other DNA sequences in this sample translate to the same CDR3. This sequence joins TRBV5-1 and TRBJ2-3, with TRBD2 matching over 12 bases. CDR3 length equals 15 residues. Germline V gives CDR1 SGHRS, CDR2 YFSETQ. The ends lost 0 bases at V and 5 bases at J; junction bases unmatched: 1. This CDR3 reads CASSLGLAGEDTQYF. CDR3 coding DNA: TGCGCCAGCAGCTTGGGACTAGCGGGAGAAGATACGCAGTATTTT.

CDR3 nucleotides: TGTGCCAGCATCACTAGCGGGAGAGATGAGCAGTTCTTC. It specifies CASITSGRDEQFF. V and J are TRBV2 and TRBJ2-1, with 11 bases lining up with TRBD2. Germline V CDR1 and CDR2: SNHLY, FYNNEI. This CDR3 has 13 residues. After removal of 7 bases from V and 8 bases from J, the junction contained 4 bases not matched to a gene. The full variable domain, rest sourced from reference TRBV2 and TRBJ2-1, is EPEVTQTPSHQVTQMGQEVILRCVPISNHLYFYWYRQILGQKVEFLVSFYNNEISEKSEIFDDQFSVERPDGSNFTLKIRSTKLEDSAMYFCASITSGRDEQFFGPGTRLTVL.

This rearrangement joins TRBV28 to TRBJ1-1; D gene uncertain. The CDR3 loop spans 11 amino acids. V was clipped by 10 bases and J by 3 bases, with 9 bases between them. Germline V gives CDR1 MDHEN, CDR2 SYDVKM. The CDR3 DNA reads as TGTGCCACCCGGGAAGACACTGAAGCTTTCTTT. It is translated as CATREDTEAFF.